The following is a T cell receptor beta chain sequence with its context. Antigen specificity is unknown. The protocol attached unique molecular identifiers to individual cDNA molecules. Each CDR3 protein is one row after TCRdb ran MiXCR on the 5' RACE reads. The table lists fewer than 120,000 distinct CDR3 sequences, roughly 12% of them singletons, with around 4.1% in the top ten. The data are from a study of early T cells in non-severe SARS-CoV-2 infection. As for the study in general: Bulk RNA from unsorted whole blood was sequenced; chains were unpaired. Overall study results and limits: The matching step, a VDJdb search, favored anti-spike CD8 responses and missed private and CD4 specificities.

Trimming removed 8 bases at V and 0 bases at J, with 20 bases between. Looked up from germline, CDR1 is ENHRY and CDR2 is SYGVKD. This CDR3 contains 17 residues. V gene TRBV10-3 combines with J gene TRBJ2-1; D is possibly TRBD1 or TRBD2 (6 bases each). The material sequenced was whole blood, taken at baseline. The source of this sequence is an adult who was a healthcare worker with PCR-confirmed SARS-CoV-2 infection or an uninfected control (not recorded which). The CDR3 reads CAIGDSTGGSSYNEQFF. The CDR3 DNA reads as TGTGCCATCGGGGACTCTACCGGGGGCAGCTCCTACAATGAGCAGTTCTTC.